This passage covers 11 T cell receptor beta chains from one sample sequenced in a study of cytomegalovirus exposure and HLA in healthy donors (dated by TCRdb to the late 2010s). Library generation was performed with the immunoSEQ multiplex PCR assay. The multiplex PCR relied on a mix of 60 forward primers for TCR Vbeta segments and 13 reverse primers for TCR Jbeta segments. Entries here come from immuneACCESS through TCRdb and include only in-frame sequences with V and J called. Some clones fail to appear in such tables; in the studies checked, an unresolved V gene covers under half of the shortfall, and the cause of the remainder is unknown. The sample table holds about 92,000 clones, of which roughly 80% were seen once. The ten most abundant clones make up about 1.2% of the sample. The specimen was PBMCs. The receptor set was obtained from a girl aged 2 to 10 in good health and CMV-seropositive.

This rearrangement joins TRBV5-4 to TRBJ2-1, with TRBD1 matching 10 bases. J was trimmed by 4 bases and V by 0 bases; bases with no gene match: 7. The CDR3 runs to 17 residues. Germline loops: CDR1 SGHNT, CDR2 YYREEE (reference sequence). The CDR3 nucleotides read TGTGCCAGCAGCTTGGCCTTAGGACAGGGGGTTTACAATGAGCAGTTCTTC. This translates into CASSLALGQGVYNEQFF. Supplemented by reference TRBV5-4 and TRBJ2-1, the full variable domain reads ETGVTQSPTHLIKTRGQQVTLRCSSQSGHNTVSWYQQALGQGPQFIFQYYREEENGRGNFPPRFSGLQFPNYSSELNVNALELDDSALYLCASSLALGQGVYNEQFFGPGTRLTVL.

V gene TRBV6-1 combines with J gene TRBJ1-1, with 9 bases that match TRBD1. V shed 7 bases, J shed 10 bases, and the junction held 1 base outside the gene matches. The CDR3 runs 10 residues. Germline-derived CDR1 and CDR2 are MNHNS and SASEGT. CDR3 in DNA: TGTGCCAGCAAGACAGGGGGAGCTTTCTTT. Protein product: CASKTGGAFF.

The chain employs TRBV29-1 and TRBJ1-1; maybe TRBD1 (6 bases). Germline V gives CDR1 SQVTM, CDR2 ANQGSEA. V was shortened by 4 bases and J by 0 bases, with 15 bases between the two germline ends. The CDR3 totals 15 residues. CDR3 loop: CSVGRTVLMNTEAFF. CDR3 DNA: TGCAGCGTTGGAAGGACAGTCTTAATGAACACTGAAGCTTTCTTT. Full variable domain (missing parts from reference TRBV29-1 and TRBJ1-1): SAVISQKPSRDICQRGTSLTIQCQVDSQVTMMFWYRQQPGQSLTLIATANQGSEATYESGFVIDKFPISRPNLTFSTLTVSNMSPEDSSIYLCSVGRTVLMNTEAFFGQGTRLTVV.

This clone has only one observation. This chain links TRBV19 with TRBJ1-5; D gene unclear. The germline gives CDR1 LNHDA, CDR2 SQIVND (reference sequence). The CDR3 contains 13 residues. With 7 bases removed from V and 6 bases from J, the gap between germline ends came to 13 bases. Here the CDR3 reads CASTPPGSQPQHF. DNA of the CDR3: TGTGCCAGTACGCCCCCGGGTAGTCAGCCCCAGCATTTT.

V gene TRBV5-1 combines with J gene TRBJ1-2; D is perhaps TRBD1 (6 bases). The CDR3 sequence is 13 residues long. V was shortened by 7 bases and J by 8 bases, with 18 bases between the two germline ends. Germline CDR1 and CDR2: SGHRS and YFSETQ. The DNA of the CDR3 is TGCGCCAGCCAGGACAGCAGGCAGGCGGGCTACACCTTC. Protein sequence: CASQDSRQAGYTF.

This clone came up a few times. The gene calls are TRBV10-3 and TRBJ2-7; 9 nucleotides line up with TRBD1. This CDR3 has 15 amino acids. The J segment lost 4 bases and the V segment lost 3 bases, leaving 7 bases of the junction unmatched. Germline loops: CDR1 ENHRY, CDR2 SYGVKD. CDR3 protein: CAISDRDRVRYEQYF. For the CDR3, the DNA is TGTGCCATCAGTGACCGGGACAGGGTTAGATACGAGCAGTACTTC.

The chain links TRBV30 to TRBJ2-2, with D unclear. Germline V lookup: CDR1 GTSNPN, CDR2 SVGIG (reference sequence). V gave up 5 bases and J gave up 0 bases, with 10 bases separating them. This CDR3 has 14 residues. In DNA form, the CDR3 reads TGTGCCTGGGCAACAGACGCGAACACCGGGGAGCTGTTTTTT. Amino acid sequence: CAWATDANTGELFF. The whole variable domain, remainder taken from reference TRBV30 and TRBJ2-2, is SQTIHQWPATLVQPVGSPLSLECTVEGTSNPNLYWYRQAAGRGLQLLFYSVGIGQISSEVPQNLSASRPQDRQFILSSKKLLLSDSGFYLCAWATDANTGELFFGEGSRLTVL.

The chain uses TRBV5-1 and TRBJ2-5; weak D call: TRBD1 (5 bases). Germline V gene sequence: CDR1 SGHRS, CDR2 YFSETQ. The CDR3 is 13 amino acids. Trimming removed 0 bases at V and 7 bases at J, with 10 bases between. CDR3 sequence (DNA): TGCGCCAGCAGCTTGGCAGGGTCGGGGACCCAGTACTTC. This gives the protein CASSLAGSGTQYF.

This clone has a handful of counts. The chain couples TRBV6-1 to TRBJ1-2, with a tentative D call TRBD1 (5 bases). V shed 8 bases and J shed 4 bases, with 11 bases lying between them. The CDR3 spans 12 residues. CDR1 is MNHNS and CDR2 is SASEGT in the germline V gene. This CDR3 reads CASLGGVYGYTF. The CDR3 bases are TGTGCCAGCTTGGGAGGGGTCTATGGCTACACCTTC.

V is TRBV5-1 and J is TRBJ2-1; the match to TRBD2 covers 9 bases. V trimming: 0 bases; J trimming: 5 bases; junction bases outside the gene matches: 3. There are 15 residues in the CDR3. The germline V gene encodes CDR1 SGHRS and CDR2 YFSETQ. The CDR3 nucleotides read TGCGCCAGCAGCTTGGCAAGCGGGGGGAACAATGAGCAGTTCTTC. Protein sequence: CASSLASGGNNEQFF.

The chain has TRBV28 and TRBJ1-2; TRBD1 aligns across 10 bases. This CDR3 contains 16 residues. From germline, CDR1 is MDHEN and CDR2 SYDVKM. J was trimmed by 9 bases and V by 6 bases; bases with no gene match: 16. CDR3 loop: CASRPPQGQGLFRYTF. In DNA, the CDR3 is TGTGCCAGCAGACCCCCTCAGGGACAGGGGCTTTTTCGCTACACCTTC.